This T cell receptor beta chain originates from a study of cytomegalovirus exposure and HLA in healthy donors. Overall study results and limits: About 87% or about 30% of the time was how often most TCR beta V segments were productive, according to an earlier analysis. With high specificity and sensitivity, the classifier reportedly diagnosed cytomegalovirus status.

Trimming removed 1 base from V and 8 bases from J, with 11 bases in between. CDR3 size: 14 residues. Per germline, CDR1 MGHRA and CDR2 YSYEKL. This clone was counted only a few times. Its antigen is unknown. A multiplex PCR was run with 60 Vbeta primers and 13 Jbeta primers. Data came from immunoSEQ multiplex PCR; TCRdb stores just in-frame clones and leaves some out. The sample has some 35,000 clones; about 70% are singletons. The genes are TRBV4-1 and TRBJ1-4; D gene ambiguous. Source material: PBMCs. The receptor's source is a man under 40 in good health and CMV-seronegative. CDR3 coding DNA: TGCGCCAGCAGCCAAGCCACAGTACGAGAAAAACTGTTTTTT. As protein: CASSQATVREKLFF.